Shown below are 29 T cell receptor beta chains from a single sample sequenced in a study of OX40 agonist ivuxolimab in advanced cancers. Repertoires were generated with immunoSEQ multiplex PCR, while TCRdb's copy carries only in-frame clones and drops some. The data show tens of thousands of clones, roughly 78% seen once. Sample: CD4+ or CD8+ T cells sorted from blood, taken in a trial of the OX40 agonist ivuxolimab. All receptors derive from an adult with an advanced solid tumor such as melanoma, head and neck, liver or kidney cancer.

This chain's CDR3 is CASSSIRGTEAFF. The CDR3 DNA sequence: TGTGCCAGCAGTTCCATCAGGGGAACTGAAGCTTTCTTT. The rearrangement joins TRBV6-5 to TRBJ1-1, with D maybe TRBD1 (6 bases). Per the germline V gene, CDR1 is MNHEY and CDR2 is SVGAGI. V lost 4 bases and J 5 bases, leaving 11 bases between the germline ends. The CDR3 is made up of 13 amino acids.

CDR3 DNA sequence: TGTGCCAGTCGGGAGCGGGTGATGAACACCGGGGAGCTGTTTTTT. This sequence encodes CASRERVMNTGELFF. J is TRBJ2-2 and V is TRBV5-5; D is possibly TRBD2 (6 bases). The CDR3 covers 15 residues. Trimming pared 8 bases from V and 1 base from J, leaving 15 bases between. The germline V gene encodes CDR1 SGHKS and CDR2 YYEKEE (reference sequence).

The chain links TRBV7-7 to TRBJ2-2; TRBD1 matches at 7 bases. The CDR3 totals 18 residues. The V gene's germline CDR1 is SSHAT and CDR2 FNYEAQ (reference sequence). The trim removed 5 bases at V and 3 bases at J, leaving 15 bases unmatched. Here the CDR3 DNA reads TGTGCCAGCAGCCCACGGCCACAGGGGCTATCGGACACCGGGGAGCTGTTTTTT. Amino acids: CASSPRPQGLSDTGELFF.

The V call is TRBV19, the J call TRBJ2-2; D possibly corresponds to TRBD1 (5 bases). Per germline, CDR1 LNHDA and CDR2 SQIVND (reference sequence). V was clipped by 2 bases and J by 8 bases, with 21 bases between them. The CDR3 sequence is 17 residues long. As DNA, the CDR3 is TGTGCCAGTAGTATATTGGGGCAGACGATATTTAGTGGGGAGCTGTTTTTT. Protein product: CASSILGQTIFSGELFF.

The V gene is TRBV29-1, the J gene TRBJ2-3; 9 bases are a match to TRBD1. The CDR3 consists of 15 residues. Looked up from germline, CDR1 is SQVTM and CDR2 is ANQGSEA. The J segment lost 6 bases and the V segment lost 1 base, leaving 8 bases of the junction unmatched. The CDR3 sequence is CSVEADRGEVDTQYF. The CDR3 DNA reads TGCAGCGTTGAAGCAGACAGGGGGGAGGTGGATACGCAGTATTTT.

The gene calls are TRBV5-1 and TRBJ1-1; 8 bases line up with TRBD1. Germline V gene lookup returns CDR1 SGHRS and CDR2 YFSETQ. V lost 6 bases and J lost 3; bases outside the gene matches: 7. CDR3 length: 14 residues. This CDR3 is CASNRQGADTEAFF. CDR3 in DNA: TGCGCCAGCAATCGTCAGGGGGCTGACACTGAAGCTTTCTTT.

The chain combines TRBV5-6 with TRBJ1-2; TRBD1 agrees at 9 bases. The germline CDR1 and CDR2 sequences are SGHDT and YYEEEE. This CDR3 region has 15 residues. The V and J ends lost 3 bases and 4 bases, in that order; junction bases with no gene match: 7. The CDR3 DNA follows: TGTGCCAGCAGCTGGGGGGACAGGGTCGTCTATGGCTACACCTTC. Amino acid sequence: CASSWGDRVVYGYTF.

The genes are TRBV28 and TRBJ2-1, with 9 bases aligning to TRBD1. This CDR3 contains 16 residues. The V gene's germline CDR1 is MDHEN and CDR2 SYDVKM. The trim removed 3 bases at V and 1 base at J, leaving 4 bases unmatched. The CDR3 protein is CASSFLGTGSYNEQFF. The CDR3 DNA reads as TGTGCCAGCAGTTTTCTAGGGACAGGGTCCTACAATGAGCAGTTCTTC.

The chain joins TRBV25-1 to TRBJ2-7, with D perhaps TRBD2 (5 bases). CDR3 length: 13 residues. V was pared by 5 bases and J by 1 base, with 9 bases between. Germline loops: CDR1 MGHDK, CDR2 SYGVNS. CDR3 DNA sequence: TGTGCCAGCAGTATGACGGGGTCCTACGAGCAGTACTTC. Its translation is CASSMTGSYEQYF.

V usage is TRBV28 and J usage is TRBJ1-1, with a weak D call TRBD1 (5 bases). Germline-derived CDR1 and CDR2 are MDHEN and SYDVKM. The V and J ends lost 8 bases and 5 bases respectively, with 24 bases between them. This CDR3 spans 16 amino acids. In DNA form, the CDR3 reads TGTGCCAGCCTCAAAAGGGTACGGGGCAGAAGGACTGAAGCTTTCTTT. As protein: CASLKRVRGRRTEAFF.

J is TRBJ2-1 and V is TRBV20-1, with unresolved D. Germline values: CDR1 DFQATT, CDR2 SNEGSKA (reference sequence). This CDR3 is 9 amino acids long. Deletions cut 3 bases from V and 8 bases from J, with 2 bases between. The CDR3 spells CSASDEQFF. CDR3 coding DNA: TGCAGTGCTAGTGATGAGCAGTTCTTC.

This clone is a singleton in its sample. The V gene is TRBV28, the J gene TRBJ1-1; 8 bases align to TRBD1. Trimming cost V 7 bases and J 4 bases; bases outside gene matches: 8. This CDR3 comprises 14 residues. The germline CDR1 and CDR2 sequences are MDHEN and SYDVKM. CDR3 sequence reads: CASTQTGGFTEAFF. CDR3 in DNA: TGTGCCAGCACTCAAACAGGGGGTTTCACTGAAGCTTTCTTT.

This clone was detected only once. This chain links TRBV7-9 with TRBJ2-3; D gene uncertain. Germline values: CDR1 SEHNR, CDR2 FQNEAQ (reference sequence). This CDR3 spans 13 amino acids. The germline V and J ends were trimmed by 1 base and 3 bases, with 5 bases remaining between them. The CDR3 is CASSLVVTDTQYF. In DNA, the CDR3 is TGTGCCAGCAGCTTAGTGGTAACAGATACGCAGTATTTT.

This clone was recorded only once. The CDR3 here is CASSIDRPGSGNTIYF. CDR3 in DNA: TGTGCCAGTAGTATCGACAGGCCTGGCTCTGGAAACACCATATATTTT. This chain uses TRBV19 with TRBJ1-3; a weak D match, TRBD1 (6 bases). The CDR3 is made up of 16 amino acids. The V gene lost 3 bases and the J gene lost 0 bases, with 12 bases spanning the gap. Germline CDR1 LNHDA, CDR2 SQIVND (reference sequence).

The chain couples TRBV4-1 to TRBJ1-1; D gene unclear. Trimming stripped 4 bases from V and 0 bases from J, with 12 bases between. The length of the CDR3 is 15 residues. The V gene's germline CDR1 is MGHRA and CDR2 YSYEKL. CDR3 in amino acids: CASSLSGQVNTEAFF. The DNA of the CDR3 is TGCGCCAGCAGCCTAAGCGGCCAGGTGAACACTGAAGCTTTCTTT.

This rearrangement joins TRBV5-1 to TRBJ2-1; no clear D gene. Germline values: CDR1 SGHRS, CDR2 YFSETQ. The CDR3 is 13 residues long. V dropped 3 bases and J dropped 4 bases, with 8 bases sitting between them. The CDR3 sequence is CASSYQRYNEQFF. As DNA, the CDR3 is TGCGCCAGCAGCTACCAGAGATACAATGAGCAGTTCTTC. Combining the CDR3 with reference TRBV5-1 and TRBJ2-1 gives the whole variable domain KAGVTQTPRYLIKTRGQQVTLSCSPISGHRSVSWYQQTPGQGLQFLFEYFSETQRNKGNFPGRFSGRQFSNSRSEMNVSTLELGDSALYLCASSYQRYNEQFFGPGTRLTVL.

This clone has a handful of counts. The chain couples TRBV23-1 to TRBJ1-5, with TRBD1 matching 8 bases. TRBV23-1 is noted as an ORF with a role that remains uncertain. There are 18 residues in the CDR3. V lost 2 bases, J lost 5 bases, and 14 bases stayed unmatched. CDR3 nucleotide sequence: TGCGCCAGCAGTCAAGTCACTTCCCCGGGACAGGAGGATCAGCCCCAGCATTTT. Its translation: CASSQVTSPGQEDQPQHF.

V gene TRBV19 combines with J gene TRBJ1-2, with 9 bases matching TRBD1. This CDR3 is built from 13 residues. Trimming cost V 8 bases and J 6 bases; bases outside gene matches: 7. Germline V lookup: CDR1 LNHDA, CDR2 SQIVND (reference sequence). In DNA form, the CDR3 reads TGTGCCAGTCTGAGGGGACAGGGTCATGGCTACACCTTC. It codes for CASLRGQGHGYTF. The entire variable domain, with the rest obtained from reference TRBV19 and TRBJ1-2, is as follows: DGGITQSPKYLFRKEGQNVTLSCEQNLNHDAMYWYRQDPGQGLRLIYYSQIVNDFQKGDIAEGYSVSREKKESFPLTVTSAQKNPTAFYLCASLRGQGHGYTFGSGTRLTVV.

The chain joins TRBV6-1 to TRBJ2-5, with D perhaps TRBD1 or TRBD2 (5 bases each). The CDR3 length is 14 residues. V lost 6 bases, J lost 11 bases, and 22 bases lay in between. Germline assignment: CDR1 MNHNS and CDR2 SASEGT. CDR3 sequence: CASRITGTLAEQYF. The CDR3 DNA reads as TGTGCCAGCAGGATTACCGGGACCCTTGCGGAGCAGTACTTC.

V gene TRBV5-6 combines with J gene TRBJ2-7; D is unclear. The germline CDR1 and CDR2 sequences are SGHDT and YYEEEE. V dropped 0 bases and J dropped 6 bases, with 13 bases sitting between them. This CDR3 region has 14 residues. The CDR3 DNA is TGTGCCAGCAGCTTGGGATCTACCCCGCGCGAGCAGTACTTC. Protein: CASSLGSTPREQYF.

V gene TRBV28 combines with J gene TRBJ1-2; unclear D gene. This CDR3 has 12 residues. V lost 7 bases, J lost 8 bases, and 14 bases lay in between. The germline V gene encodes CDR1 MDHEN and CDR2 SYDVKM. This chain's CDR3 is CASTPDRRGYTF. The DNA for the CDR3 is TGTGCCAGCACCCCAGATAGGCGAGGCTACACCTTC.

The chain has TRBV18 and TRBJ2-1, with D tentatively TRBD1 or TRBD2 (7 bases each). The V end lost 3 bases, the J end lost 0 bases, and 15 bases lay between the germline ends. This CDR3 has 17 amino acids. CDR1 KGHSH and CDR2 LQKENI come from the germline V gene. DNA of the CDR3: TGTGCCAGCTCACCTCCAGGGGGAGGGAGCTCCTACAATGAGCAGTTCTTC. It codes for CASSPPGGGSSYNEQFF.

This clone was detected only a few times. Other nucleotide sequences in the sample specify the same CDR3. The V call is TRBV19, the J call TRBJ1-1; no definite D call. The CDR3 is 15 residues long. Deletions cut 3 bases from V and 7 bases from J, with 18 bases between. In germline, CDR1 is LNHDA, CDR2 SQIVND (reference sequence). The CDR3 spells CASSMGGNPAFEAFF. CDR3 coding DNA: TGTGCCAGTAGTATGGGCGGTAACCCTGCTTTTGAAGCTTTCTTT.

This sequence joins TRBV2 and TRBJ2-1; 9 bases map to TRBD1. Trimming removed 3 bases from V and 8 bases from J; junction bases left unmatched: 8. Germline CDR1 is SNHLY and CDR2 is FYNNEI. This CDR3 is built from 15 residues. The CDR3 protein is CASSDGTGIVDEQFF. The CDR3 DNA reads TGTGCCAGCAGTGATGGGACAGGGATAGTCGATGAGCAGTTCTTC.

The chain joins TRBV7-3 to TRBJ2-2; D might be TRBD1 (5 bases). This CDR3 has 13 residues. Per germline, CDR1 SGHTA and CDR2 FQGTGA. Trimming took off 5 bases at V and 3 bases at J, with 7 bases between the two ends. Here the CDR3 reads CASSRTYTGELFF. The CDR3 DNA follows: TGTGCCAGCAGCCGGACATACACCGGGGAGCTGTTTTTT.

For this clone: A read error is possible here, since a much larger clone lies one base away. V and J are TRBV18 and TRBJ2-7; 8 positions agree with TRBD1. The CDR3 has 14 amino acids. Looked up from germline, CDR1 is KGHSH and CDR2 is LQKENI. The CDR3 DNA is TGTGCCAGCCCACCTACCACAGGGGGGTACGAGCAGTACTTC. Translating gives CASPPTTGGYEQYF.

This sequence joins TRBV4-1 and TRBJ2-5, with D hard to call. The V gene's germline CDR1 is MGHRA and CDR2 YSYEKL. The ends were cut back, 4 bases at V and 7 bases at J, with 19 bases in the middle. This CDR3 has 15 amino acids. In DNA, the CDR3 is TGCGCCAGCAGCCCCTCGGCCGGTGGAGCAAGGACCCAGTACTTC. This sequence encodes CASSPSAGGARTQYF.

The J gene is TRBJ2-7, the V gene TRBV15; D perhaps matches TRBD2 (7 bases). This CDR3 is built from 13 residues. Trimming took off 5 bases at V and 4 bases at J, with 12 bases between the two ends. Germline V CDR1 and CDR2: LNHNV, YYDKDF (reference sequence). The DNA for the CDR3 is TGTGCCACCAGCGTGGGGGGGCGGTACGAGCAGTACTTC. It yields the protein CATSVGGRYEQYF.

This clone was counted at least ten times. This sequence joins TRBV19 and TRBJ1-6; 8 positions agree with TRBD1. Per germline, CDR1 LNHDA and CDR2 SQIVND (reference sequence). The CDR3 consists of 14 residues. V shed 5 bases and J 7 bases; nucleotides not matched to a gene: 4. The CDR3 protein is CASSGDRPNSPLHF. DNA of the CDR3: TGTGCCAGTAGTGGGGACAGGCCCAATTCACCCCTCCACTTT.